These 7 T cell receptor beta chains were sequenced from one sample in a study of blood T cell repertoires in COVID-19. TCRdb keeps only in-frame clones here, not all; method: immunoSEQ multiplex PCR. The table includes roughly 250,000 clones, roughly 84% detected once. Source material: peripheral blood. The source is a human donor with COVID-19, enrolled during active disease. The donor label of this sample is uncertain.

This clone was detected only a few times. This chain connects TRBV10-3 to TRBJ1-5; tentative D call: TRBD1 (5 bases). This CDR3 has 14 amino acids. Germline assignment: CDR1 ENHRY and CDR2 SYGVKD. Trimming cost V 4 bases and J 6 bases, with 13 bases left between them. The CDR3: CAISGEGEGQPQHF. DNA for the CDR3: TGTGCCATCAGTGGAGAAGGGGAGGGTCAGCCCCAGCATTTT.

V is TRBV5-1 and J is TRBJ2-5; D possibly corresponds to TRBD1 (6 bases). V lost 2 bases and J lost 2, with 13 bases in between. CDR3 size: 15 residues. Germline-derived CDR1 and CDR2 are SGHRS and YFSETQ. The CDR3 region has the DNA TGCGCCAGCAGCTTCGAAGGGGGTCCACAAGAGACCCAGTACTTC. Amino acids: CASSFEGGPQETQYF.

The chain links TRBV15 to TRBJ1-2; the D is unclear. Per the germline V gene, CDR1 is LNHNV and CDR2 is YYDKDF (reference sequence). CDR3 length: 11 amino acids. With 10 bases removed from V and 5 bases from J, the gap between germline ends came to 11 bases. CDR3 protein: CAIQNLYGYTF. In DNA form, the CDR3 reads TGTGCCATACAGAACCTATATGGCTACACCTTC.

The chain uses TRBV6-5 and TRBJ1-5; 9 bases are a match to TRBD1. J lost 6 bases, V lost 6 bases, and 6 bases had no gene match. Germline V CDR1 and CDR2: MNHEY, SVGAGI. The CDR3 contains 14 residues. The CDR3 sequence: CASSLDRGGQPQHF. DNA of the CDR3: TGTGCCAGCAGCCTGGACAGGGGAGGTCAGCCCCAGCATTTT.

This clone was detected once. The chain links TRBV4-3 to TRBJ2-7; 15 bases are shared with TRBD2. The CDR3 consists of 17 residues. Germline trimming cut 5 bases from V and 7 bases from J; bases unmatched to any gene: 12. In germline, CDR1 is LGHNA, CDR2 YSLEER. As DNA, the CDR3 is TGCGCCAGCAGCGCGACCGGGACTAGCGGGAGGACCCGGGAGCAGTACTTC. Encoded protein: CASSATGTSGRTREQYF.

V is TRBV11-2 and J is TRBJ2-2, with D possibly TRBD2 on 5 matching bases. The CDR3 sequence is 15 residues long. V was cut by 3 bases and J by 5 bases, with 13 bases left in between. Germline V gene data show CDR1 as SGHAT and CDR2 as FQNNGV. CDR3 nucleotides: TGTGCCAGCAGCTTCGATCTTACGGGGACCGGGGAGCTGTTTTTT. Protein product: CASSFDLTGTGELFF.

This rearrangement joins TRBV4-1 to TRBJ1-1, with 8 bases fitting TRBD1. Germline V gene lookup returns CDR1 MGHRA and CDR2 YSYEKL. The V segment lost 4 bases and the J segment 5 bases; nucleotides outside the gene matches: 12. This CDR3 spans 16 amino acids. CDR3 in amino acids: CASSRPIQGAQTEAFF. CDR3 nucleotide sequence: TGCGCCAGCAGCCGACCAATTCAGGGGGCGCAAACTGAAGCTTTCTTT.